This passage covers 10 T cell receptor beta chains from one sample sequenced in a study of shared clonotypes between healthy human individuals (TCRdb year 2020). Library preparation employed the immunoSEQ multiplex PCR assay. The table comes from immuneACCESS by way of TCRdb, which keeps in-frame sequences with V and J called. Part of the clones is missing from these tables; in studies checked, under half for an unresolved V gene and the rest for unknown reasons. The sample table contains approximately 2.4 million clones; only one count was recorded for approximately 96% of them. The ten largest make up over 0.1% of the sample. The sequenced sample was naive CD4+ T cells sorted from blood. The meaning of the sample's cell subset or site label: CD45RA+ positively selected. The receptor source for this set is a man younger than 35 in good health.

The V and J genes are TRBV25-1 and TRBJ2-7; possible D gene TRBD1, 6 bases. The V gene lost 1 base and the J gene lost 7 bases, with 20 bases spanning the gap. This CDR3 has 16 amino acids. Germline assignment: CDR1 MGHDK and CDR2 SYGVNS. The CDR3 nucleotides read TGTGCCAGCAGTGAATCTCTTACAGGGCCCCCGGGGGAGCAGTACTTC. It translates to CASSESLTGPPGEQYF.

This clone appeared a single time. The chain uses TRBV6-6 and TRBJ1-1; 10 positions agree with TRBD1. The ends lost 4 bases at V and 0 bases at J; junction bases unmatched: 5. This CDR3 comprises 16 residues. Germline V lookup: CDR1 MNHNY, CDR2 SVGAGI (reference sequence). The CDR3 nucleotides read TGTGCCAGCAGTTCCGGGACAGGGGTTATGAACACTGAAGCTTTCTTT. Protein: CASSSGTGVMNTEAFF.

V is TRBV6-1 and J is TRBJ1-5, with a weak D call TRBD1 (6 bases). Between the trimmed V and J ends, which lost 10 bases and 2 bases, there was a span of 12 bases. The germline gives CDR1 MNHNS, CDR2 SASEGT. CDR3 length: 13 residues. As DNA, the CDR3 is TGTGCCACCCGGGACATCCGCAATCAGCCCCAGCATTTT. Amino acids: CATRDIRNQPQHF.

In its sample, this clone was seen once. V gene TRBV27 combines with J gene TRBJ1-5; TRBD1 might be the D (5 bases). Germline CDR1 is MNHEY and CDR2 is SMNVEV (reference sequence). The V end was cut by 4 bases, the J end by 6 bases, with 13 bases between. The CDR3 extends over 14 amino acids. The CDR3 is CASSSAGNGQPQHF. The CDR3 bases are TGTGCCAGCAGTTCGGCAGGGAACGGTCAGCCCCAGCATTTT.

The V call is TRBV4-1, the J call TRBJ2-2; tentatively, D is TRBD1 (6 bases). CDR1 MGHRA and CDR2 YSYEKL come from the germline V gene. This CDR3 comprises 14 residues. Trimming shortened V by 0 bases and J by 5 bases, and 7 bases separated the two germline ends. The CDR3 reads CASSQDQGTGELFF. The CDR3 nucleotides read TGCGCCAGCAGCCAAGATCAGGGGACCGGGGAGCTGTTTTTT.

The rearrangement links TRBV15 to TRBJ2-3; D might be TRBD1 (6 bases). The CDR3 is 15 amino acids. V lost 0 bases and J 3 bases, leaving 10 bases between the germline ends. Looked up from germline, CDR1 is LNHNV and CDR2 is YYDKDF (reference sequence). The CDR3 is CATSRDRTATDTQYF. CDR3 DNA: TGTGCCACCAGCAGAGATCGGACAGCAACAGATACGCAGTATTTT.

This chain links TRBV30 with TRBJ2-7; a weak D match, TRBD2 (6 bases). Germline V gives CDR1 GTSNPN, CDR2 SVGIG (reference sequence). The CDR3 length is 12 residues. V dropped 1 base and J dropped 3 bases, with 7 bases sitting between them. CDR3 protein: CAWSGLDYEQYF. The CDR3 bases are TGTGCCTGGAGTGGACTAGACTACGAGCAGTACTTC.

This clone was seen a single time. V usage is TRBV2 and J usage is TRBJ2-3, with 8 bases identical to TRBD2. V gave up 6 bases and J gave up 5 bases; unmatched junction bases: 19. This CDR3 spans 18 amino acids. CDR1 is SNHLY, CDR2 FYNNEI, per germline. CDR3 DNA sequence: TGTGCCAGCAGGTTAGAGGGACTAGTAGGTCCCTCTGGAGATACGCAGTATTTT. This gives the protein CASRLEGLVGPSGDTQYF.

This clone was seen a single time. V usage is TRBV5-1 and J usage is TRBJ1-6; D might be TRBD1 (5 bases). CDR3 length equals 16 residues. Looked up from germline, CDR1 is SGHRS and CDR2 is YFSETQ. Trimming stripped 6 bases from V and 0 bases from J, with 13 bases between. DNA of the CDR3: TGCGCCAGCACGAGGGGATCGAGCTCCTATAATTCACCCCTCCACTTT. As protein: CASTRGSSSYNSPLHF.

This rearrangement joins TRBV5-1 to TRBJ1-2; 9 nucleotides align to TRBD1. The germline V gene encodes CDR1 SGHRS and CDR2 YFSETQ. The V segment lost 4 bases and the J segment 2 bases; nucleotides outside the gene matches: 6. The CDR3 spans 15 residues. CDR3 in amino acids: CASSLGQGENYGYTF. The CDR3 nucleotides read TGCGCCAGCAGCCTGGGACAGGGCGAGAACTATGGCTACACCTTC.